Listed below are T cell receptor beta chains from one sample, sequenced in a study of blood T cell repertoires in COVID-19. Only in-frame clones appear in the TCRdb table, and some are missing; sequencing was by immunoSEQ multiplex PCR. The profile shows 75,000 to 100,000 clones, about 76% of them singletons. Sequenced: peripheral blood. The receptors come from a woman of 80 years or more with acute or convalescent COVID-19. Both conserved end residues are part of each CDR3. A D gene is named only where the DNA matches it firmly.

TRBV30	15	TRBD1	TRBJ2-2	CAWSPGTGDIGELFF	TGTGCCTGGAGCCCCGGGACAGGGGACATCGGGGAGCTGTTTTTT
TRBV6-6	13	TRBD1	TRBJ2-5	CASSRQGAKTQYF	TGTGCCAGCAGTCGACAGGGGGCGAAGACCCAGTACTTC
TRBV4-3	16	-	TRBJ2-5	CASSQEVGSTQETQYF	TGCGCCAGCAGCCAAGAGGTTGGCAGTACACAAGAGACCCAGTACTTC
TRBV18	14	TRBD1	TRBJ1-4	CASSPDRANEKLFF	TGTGCCAGCTCCCCCGACAGGGCGAACGAAAAACTGTTTTTT
TRBV4-3	16	TRBD1	TRBJ2-2	CASSQPQGVGSGELFF	TGCGCCAGCAGCCAGCCCCAGGGGGTTGGGTCCGGGGAGCTGTTTTTT
TRBV2	14	-	TRBJ1-2	CASSGSSGNYGYTF	TGTGCCAGCAGTGGGTCCTCAGGGAACTATGGCTACACCTTC
TRBV7-3	13	-	TRBJ2-2	CASSLEPIGELFF	TGTGCCAGCAGCCTGGAGCCAATCGGGGAGCTGTTTTTT
TRBV2	13	-	TRBJ1-2	CASSEAVSRGYTF	TGTGCCAGCAGTGAAGCGGTTAGTCGTGGCTACACCTTC
TRBV7-2	15	-	TRBJ1-2	CASSPTGQGGYGYTF	TGTGCCAGCAGCCCCACAGGGCAGGGCGGCTATGGCTACACCTTC
TRBV6-2/TRBV6-3	14	TRBD2	TRBJ2-1	CASSGGTSPNEQFF	TGTGCCAGCAGTGGGGGGACTAGCCCCAATGAGCAGTTCTTC
TRBV19	13	TRBD2	TRBJ2-5	CASSLAGGETQYF	TGTGCCAGTAGCCTAGCGGGAGGAGAGACCCAGTACTTC
TRBV5-8	15	TRBD1	TRBJ2-1	CASSPWTGSYNEQFF	TGTGCCAGCAGCCCCTGGACAGGGTCCTACAATGAGCAGTTCTTC